Listed below are T cell receptor beta chains from one sample, sequenced in a study of blood T cell repertoires in COVID-19. Only in-frame clones appear in the TCRdb table, and some are missing; sequencing was by immunoSEQ multiplex PCR. Among more than 250,000 clones listed, over 75% were seen once. The material sequenced was peripheral blood. These receptor sequences come from a human donor in a cohort sampled during active COVID-19. The CDR3 runs from the conserved cysteine through the conserved F or W.

v_call: TRBV20-1; j_call: TRBJ2-1; cdr3_aa: CSAHGGGEQFF
v_call: TRBV2; j_call: TRBJ2-5; cdr3_aa: CASSDPSGDETQYF
v_call: TRBV25-1; j_call: TRBJ2-2; cdr3_aa: CASSLTWGAGELFF
v_call: TRBV12-3/TRBV12-4; j_call: TRBJ2-1; cdr3_aa: CASSLGGHEQFF
v_call: TRBV6-2/TRBV6-3; j_call: TRBJ1-5; cdr3_aa: CASSSRGQQPQHF
v_call: TRBV2; j_call: TRBJ2-6; cdr3_aa: CASSRERAGANVLTF
v_call: TRBV18; j_call: TRBJ1-4; cdr3_aa: CASSPSSGGLVEKLFF
v_call: TRBV7-9; j_call: TRBJ1-6; cdr3_aa: CASSLRQGALNSPLHF
v_call: TRBV5-6; j_call: TRBJ2-5; cdr3_aa: CASSLGTIETQYF
v_call: TRBV28; j_call: TRBJ2-7; cdr3_aa: CASSNDRDEQYF
v_call: TRBV27; j_call: TRBJ1-6; cdr3_aa: CASSLFRDSLYNSPLHF
v_call: TRBV23-1; j_call: TRBJ1-6; cdr3_aa: CASTLTRDSRYSPLHF
v_call: TRBV5-1; j_call: TRBJ2-1; cdr3_aa: CASSRTSGRGYNEQFF
v_call: TRBV11-3; j_call: TRBJ2-7; cdr3_aa: CASSLDSAEHYEQYF
v_call: TRBV24-1; j_call: TRBJ1-4; cdr3_aa: CATSDGGANEKLFF
v_call: TRBV19; j_call: TRBJ2-7; cdr3_aa: CASSQDRGPYEQYF
v_call: TRBV9; j_call: TRBJ2-5; cdr3_aa: CASSVEGLAGEETQYF
v_call: TRBV11-2; j_call: TRBJ1-1; cdr3_aa: CASSTRDRGPTEAFF
v_call: TRBV27; j_call: TRBJ1-1; cdr3_aa: CASSRRTGRPTEAFF
v_call: TRBV7-6; j_call: TRBJ2-3; cdr3_aa: CASSLGPGGASDTQYF
v_call: TRBV19; j_call: TRBJ2-3; cdr3_aa: CASSIWLAGEDTQYF
v_call: TRBV6-1; j_call: TRBJ2-6; cdr3_aa: CASSENRSGGRTGANVLTF
v_call: TRBV5-1; j_call: TRBJ1-1; cdr3_aa: CASSRDMNTEAFF
v_call: TRBV7-9; j_call: TRBJ1-2; cdr3_aa: CASSLGPGYGYTF
v_call: TRBV27; j_call: NA; cdr3_aa: CASSLFRGLGRGNYEQYF
v_call: TRBV29-1; j_call: TRBJ1-2; cdr3_aa: CSVVGIWTDSNYGYTF
v_call: TRBV10-2; j_call: TRBJ2-1; cdr3_aa: CASSGLAGTNEQFF
v_call: TRBV27; j_call: TRBJ1-6; cdr3_aa: CASRGTGPGSPLHF
v_call: TRBV6-6; j_call: TRBJ2-2; cdr3_aa: CASSRGGGSTGELFF
v_call: TRBV10-3; j_call: TRBJ1-2; cdr3_aa: CAISDRQNNYGYTF
v_call: TRBV28; j_call: TRBJ2-2; cdr3_aa: CASSLSQGNGELFF